This T cell receptor (beta chain) was captured by sequencing in a study of T cell responses to AZD1222 COVID-19 vaccine. Overall study results and limits: There were vaccine-associated CD4 TCRs across spike, dominant at 160-218 and 743-854. Spike-specific TCR breadth and depth both grew after two AZD1222 doses.

Germline V CDR1 and CDR2: MNHEY, SVGAGI. V dropped 0 bases and J dropped 0 bases, with 5 bases sitting between them. The CDR3 covers 15 residues. Comments on this clone: Its antigen remains unknown.

Method: immunoSEQ multiplex PCR; TCRdb's copy keeps in-frame clones and lacks some. The repertoire has 150,000 to 200,000 clones, about 90% of them found once; the top ten carry around 5.8%. The sample was peripheral blood, taken on day 0 of AZD1222 vaccination. This TCR came from an adult in good health. This rearrangement joins TRBV6-5 to TRBJ1-4, with no clear D. CDR3 DNA: TGTGCCAGCAGTTACTCGGGAACAACTAATGAAAAACTGTTTTTT. It codes for CASSYSGTTNEKLFF.